What follows are 4 T cell receptor beta chains derived from one specimen sequenced in a study of blood T cell repertoires in COVID-19. The data were produced by immunoSEQ multiplex PCR, yet TCRdb's version contains in-frame clones alone and is incomplete. The sample contains roughly 190,000 clones, over 75% of which appear only once. The source material was peripheral blood. The receptors shown here come from a woman aged 45-60 years with acute or convalescent COVID-19.

This chain links TRBV19 with TRBJ1-5; maybe TRBD1 (5 bases). CDR1 is LNHDA, CDR2 SQIVND, per germline (reference sequence). The V end lost 3 bases, the J end lost 4 bases, and 13 bases lay between the germline ends. The length of the CDR3 is 15 residues. In DNA form, the CDR3 reads TGTGCCAGTAGTATTGAGACAGCCACAAATCAGCCCCAGCATTTT. This codes for CASSIETATNQPQHF.

The rearrangement joins TRBV5-1 to TRBJ2-4, with D maybe TRBD1 (6 bases). Trimming took 4 bases from V and 8 from J, leaving 10 bases between them. This CDR3 has 12 residues. The germline V gene encodes CDR1 SGHRS and CDR2 YFSETQ. The CDR3 nucleotides are TGCGCCAGCAGCATGGGACAATACATTCAGTACTTC. As protein: CASSMGQYIQYF.

The V call is TRBV27, the J call TRBJ2-3, with a possible D match to TRBD2 (5 bases). The CDR3 consists of 16 residues. Looked up from germline, CDR1 is MNHEY and CDR2 is SMNVEV (reference sequence). The V end lost 5 bases, the J end lost 1 base, and 16 bases lay between the germline ends. CDR3 nucleotides: TGTGCCAGCAGTCCGATCGGACTTACGGGCACAGATACGCAGTATTTT. It yields the protein CASSPIGLTGTDTQYF.

The chain recombines TRBV9 with TRBJ2-3, with a weak D call TRBD2 (6 bases). The CDR3 totals 15 residues. CDR1 is SGDLS and CDR2 is YYNGEE in the germline V gene. Trimming pared 0 bases from V and 0 bases from J, leaving 8 bases between. The CDR3 protein is CASSVGGVSTDTQYF. CDR3 coding DNA: TGTGCCAGCAGCGTAGGCGGGGTTAGCACAGATACGCAGTATTTT.